These T cell receptor beta chains were read from a single sample in a study of cytomegalovirus exposure and HLA in healthy donors. Method: immunoSEQ multiplex PCR; TCRdb's copy keeps in-frame clones and lacks some. This table has some 100,000 clones, under 80% appearing once. Sequenced: PBMCs. These receptors all stem from a woman between 45 and 60 years old in good health and CMV-seropositive. CDR3s include the opening cysteine and the closing phenylalanine or tryptophan. The D gene is left open where the match is weak. Rows may omit the clone size; those that give it use once, few, many or a size class.

v_call	clone_size	j_call	d_call	cdr3_nt	cdr3_aa
TRBV5-1	few	TRBJ2-5	TRBD1	TGCGCCAGCAGCTACGGACAGGGGCAAGAGACCCAGTACTTC	CASSYGQGQETQYF
TRBV19	NA	TRBJ1-1	NA	TGTGCCAGTCGGACACCTAGGGACACTGAAGCTTTCTTT	CASRTPRDTEAFF
TRBV15	NA	TRBJ1-3	NA	TGTGCCACCAGCAGAGTGAAAGGCCCGGGGAAGGCTGGAAACACCATATATTTT	CATSRVKGPGKAGNTIYF
TRBV4-1	NA	TRBJ2-1	NA	TGCGCCAGCAGCTACTACGACCCCGGGGGAAATGAGCAGTTCTTC	CASSYYDPGGNEQFF
TRBV4-1	NA	TRBJ1-2	NA	TGCGCCAGCAGCCAACCACAGGCCTCCAGGAAAAATGGCTACACCTTC	CASSQPQASRKNGYTF
TRBV9	few	TRBJ1-2	NA	TGTGCCAGCAGCGTAGTTCAGGGCGATGGGGGCTACACCTTC	CASSVVQGDGGYTF
TRBV25-1	NA	TRBJ1-2	TRBD1	TGTGCCAGCAGCCACCCCAGGGGGTTTGGCTATGGCTACACCTTC	CASSHPRGFGYGYTF
TRBV2	NA	TRBJ1-6	TRBD1	TGTGCCAGCAGTGGAGGACAGGGGACTTCACCCCTCCACTTT	CASSGGQGTSPLHF
TRBV19	NA	TRBJ2-2	NA	TGTGCCAGTAGTATAGCTCCCAAGGGGACCGGGGAGCTGTTTTTT	CASSIAPKGTGELFF
TRBV2	NA	TRBJ2-1	NA	TGTGCCAGGAGACTTGGCGGGGAGCAGTTCTTC	CARRLGGEQFF
TRBV18	NA	TRBJ1-2	TRBD1	TGTGCCAGCTCACTAAATCTCGGGACAGGCCATTATGGCTACACCTTC	CASSLNLGTGHYGYTF
TRBV6-5	once	TRBJ2-7	TRBD1	TGTGCCAGCAGTACCCCGGGACAGATTTACGAGCAGTACTTC	CASSTPGQIYEQYF
TRBV6-1	NA	TRBJ1-2	NA	TGTGCCAGCAGCCCTCGTGCGGGGGGGAGTGGCTACACCTTC	CASSPRAGGSGYTF
TRBV7-3	NA	TRBJ2-5	TRBD1	TGTGCCAGCAGCTTAACGACAGGGGACGGGGAGACCCAGTACTTC	CASSLTTGDGETQYF
TRBV10-3	many	TRBJ1-5	TRBD1	TGTGCCATCAAAGGAGGACAGGGTCCTAATCAGCCCCAGCATTTT	CAIKGGQGPNQPQHF
TRBV2	NA	TRBJ2-1	TRBD2	TGTGCCAGCAGGGGGGGGACTAGCGGCCACAATGAGCAGTTCTTC	CASRGGTSGHNEQFF
TRBV10-3	NA	TRBJ2-3	TRBD2	TGTGCCATTTCCGAGACTAGCGCGACAGATACGCAGTATTTT	CAISETSATDTQYF
TRBV7-8	NA	TRBJ2-3	NA	TGTGCCAGCAGCAACCGACTAGTGGGGGGAATCACAGATACGCAGTATTTT	CASSNRLVGGITDTQYF
TRBV10-1	NA	TRBJ2-5	NA	TGCGCCAGCAGTGAGTCCAGGGCCCCTTGGGAGACCCAGTACTTC	CASSESRAPWETQYF
TRBV14	NA	TRBJ1-4	NA	TGTGCCAGCAGCCAAGTGTTAGGGGTAGGGAATGAAAAACTGTTTTTT	CASSQVLGVGNEKLFF
TRBV28	few	TRBJ1-1	TRBD1	TGTGCCAGCAGCCGAGCAGGGGGATGGGCTTTCTTT	CASSRAGGWAFF
TRBV5-4	NA	TRBJ2-6	NA	TGTGCCAGCAGCCAAGGGGGAACTGGGGCCAACGTCCTGACTTTC	CASSQGGTGANVLTF
TRBV6-5	once	TRBJ1-1	NA	TGTGCCTCCTTCGGGGGGGAGAACACTGAAGCTTTCTTT	CASFGGENTEAFF
TRBV5-4	NA	TRBJ1-1	NA	TGTGCCAGCAGCTTCTGGGAGGGCTCGAACACTGAAGCTTTCTTT	CASSFWEGSNTEAFF
TRBV7-3	NA	TRBJ2-7	TRBD1	TGTGCCAGCAGCCCAACGGGACAGGGGTCGCACGAGCAGTACTTC	CASSPTGQGSHEQYF
TRBV6-5	NA	TRBJ2-5	TRBD2	TGTGCCAGCAGTTACGGACTAGCGGCCGAAGAGACCCAGTACTTC	CASSYGLAAEETQYF
TRBV18	NA	TRBJ2-5	TRBD1	TGTGCCAGCTCACCCGAGGACAGGGAATGGGAGACCCAGTACTTC	CASSPEDREWETQYF
TRBV19	NA	TRBJ1-1	TRBD1	TGTGCCAGCACCGGATCAGGGGGCGCCCACTCTGAAGCTTTCTTT	CASTGSGGAHSEAFF